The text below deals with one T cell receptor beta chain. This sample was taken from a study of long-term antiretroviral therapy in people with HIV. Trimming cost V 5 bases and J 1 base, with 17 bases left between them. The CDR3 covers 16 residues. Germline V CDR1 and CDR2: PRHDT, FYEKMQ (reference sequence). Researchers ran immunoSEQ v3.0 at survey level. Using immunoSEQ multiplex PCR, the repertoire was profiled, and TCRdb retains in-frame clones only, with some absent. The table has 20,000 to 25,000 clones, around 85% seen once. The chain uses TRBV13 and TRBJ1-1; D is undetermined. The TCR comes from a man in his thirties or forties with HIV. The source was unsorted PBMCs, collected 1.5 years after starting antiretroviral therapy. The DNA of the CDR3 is TGTGCCAGCAGCGTCCTAGAGTACCGGGGGAACACTGAAGCTTTCTTT. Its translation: CASSVLEYRGNTEAFF. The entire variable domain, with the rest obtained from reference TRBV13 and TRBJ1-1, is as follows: AAGVIQSPRHLIKEKRETATLKCYPIPRHDTVYWYQQGPGQDPQFLISFYEKMQSDKGSIPDRFSAQQFSDYHSELNMSSLELGDSALYFCASSVLEYRGNTEAFFGQGTRLTVV.